The 14 T cell receptor beta chains below all came from one sample that was sequenced in a study of blood T cell repertoires in COVID-19. Data came from immunoSEQ multiplex PCR; TCRdb stores just in-frame clones and leaves some out. The sample includes about 72,000 clones, around 90% of them seen just once. Sequenced input: peripheral blood. The source is a human donor in a cohort sampled during active COVID-19.

CDR3 sequence: CAWSVSFGGNEQFF. CDR3 bases: TGTGCCTGGAGTGTGTCTTTCGGGGGGAATGAGCAGTTCTTC. The chain links TRBV30 to TRBJ2-1, with 7 bases aligning to TRBD2. J lost 7 bases, V lost 0 bases, and 6 bases had no gene match. CDR1 is GTSNPN, CDR2 SVGIG, per germline (reference sequence). The CDR3 is 14 residues long.

This sequence joins TRBV6-5 and TRBJ1-2, with D unresolved. V lost 2 bases and J 4 bases, leaving 14 bases between the germline ends. From germline, CDR1 is MNHEY and CDR2 SVGAGI. The CDR3 length is 15 residues. The CDR3 sequence is CASSYLSREGYGYTF. CDR3 coding DNA: TGTGCCAGCAGTTACCTCTCGCGGGAGGGCTATGGCTACACCTTC.

Only a few counts were recorded for this clone. The J gene is TRBJ2-1, the V gene TRBV30; D gene ambiguous. Germline lookup yields CDR1 GTSNPN and CDR2 SVGIG (reference sequence). Trimming stripped 1 base from V and 10 bases from J, with 17 bases between. This CDR3 region has 14 residues. CDR3 DNA: TGTGCCTGGAGTGACACTCCCCGGGTCAACGAGCAGTTCTTC. Translating gives CAWSDTPRVNEQFF.

This chain links TRBV11-2 with TRBJ2-5; D gene ambiguous. Germline loops: CDR1 SGHAT, CDR2 FQNNGV. V lost 2 bases to trimming and J lost 0 bases, with 7 bases between them. The CDR3 spans 14 residues. In DNA form, the CDR3 reads TGTGCCAGCAGCTTAACTTTGGACCAAGAGACCCAGTACTTC. Amino acids: CASSLTLDQETQYF.

The chain employs TRBV2 and TRBJ1-1; TRBD1 might be the D (6 bases). The V gene lost 3 bases and the J gene lost 1 base, with 9 bases spanning the gap. The germline V gene has CDR1 SNHLY and CDR2 FYNNEI. The CDR3 loop spans 14 amino acids. For the CDR3, the DNA is TGTGCCAGCAGTGAGCCAGGGGCGAACACTGAAGCTTTCTTT. Its translation: CASSEPGANTEAFF.

The V and J genes are TRBV2 and TRBJ2-3; 8 nucleotides align to TRBD2. V lost 2 bases, J lost 2 bases, and 12 bases stayed unmatched. Germline CDR1 is SNHLY and CDR2 is FYNNEI. The CDR3 covers 18 residues. DNA for the CDR3: TGTGCCAGCAGTGAATCAGTCCCGGGACTAGACTCCACAGATACGCAGTATTTT. Translated, it gives CASSESVPGLDSTDTQYF.

V usage is TRBV19 and J usage is TRBJ1-2, with D perhaps matching TRBD1 (5 bases). V lost 1 base to trimming and J lost 4 bases, with 22 bases between them. The CDR3 runs to 18 residues. CDR1 is LNHDA and CDR2 is SQIVND in the germline V gene (reference sequence). CDR3 DNA sequence: TGTGCCAGTAGTATAGTGTTGTTAGGTCAGGGCAATGGCTATGGCTACACCTTC. It translates to CASSIVLLGQGNGYGYTF.

The V gene is TRBV2, the J gene TRBJ2-2; 14 nucleotides line up with TRBD2. Germline loops: CDR1 SNHLY, CDR2 FYNNEI. The CDR3 consists of 20 residues. After removal of 2 bases from V and 1 base from J, the junction contained 9 bases not matched to a gene. The DNA of the CDR3 is TGTGCCAGCAGTGAAAGACTAGCGGGGGGGCTTGTCCTGAACACCGGGGAGCTGTTTTTT. The encoded protein is CASSERLAGGLVLNTGELFF.

The J gene is TRBJ1-1, the V gene TRBV27; 8 bases fit TRBD1. CDR1 MNHEY and CDR2 SMNVEV come from the germline V gene (reference sequence). The CDR3 loop spans 15 amino acids. The V segment lost 4 bases and the J segment 1 base; nucleotides outside the gene matches: 5. CDR3 bases: TGTGCCAGCAGTTCGGGACAGGCTGGGAACACTGAAGCTTTCTTT. It yields the protein CASSSGQAGNTEAFF.

This chain uses TRBV12-5 with TRBJ2-5; TRBD1 aligns across 9 bases. CDR3 length equals 14 residues. Germline V gives CDR1 LGHNT, CDR2 FRNRAP. The V gene end was trimmed by 4 bases and the J gene end by 5 bases; junction bases not matched to a gene: 5. CDR3 coding DNA: TGTGCTAGTGGTTCAACAGGGGGCTCGGAGACCCAGTACTTC. Translating it yields CASGSTGGSETQYF.

The V and J genes are TRBV7-9 and TRBJ2-3, with 7 bases fitting TRBD1. The CDR3 totals 16 residues. Unmatched junction bases numbered 12, after V lost 5 bases and J lost 4 bases. The germline V gene has CDR1 SEHNR and CDR2 FQNEAQ (reference sequence). CDR3 in DNA: TGTGCCAGCAGCCAGAACCGGGACAGAAGACCAGATACGCAGTATTTT. Protein sequence: CASSQNRDRRPDTQYF.

V and J are TRBV5-3 and TRBJ2-3; 9 bases agree with TRBD2. TRBV5-3 has ORF status, its function being uncertain. V lost 0 bases, J lost 6 bases, and 11 bases stayed unmatched. This CDR3 is built from 17 residues. CDR3 bases: TGTGCCAGAAGCTTGGTAGAGGCGGGAGGGCCCCTGGATACGCAGTATTTT. Translating it yields CARSLVEAGGPLDTQYF.

The CDR3 sequence: CASSLELTSGSQSGETQYF. The CDR3 DNA reads as TGTGCCAGCAGCTTAGAGTTGACTAGCGGGAGCCAATCGGGGGAGACCCAGTACTTC. The rearrangement joins TRBV11-2 to TRBJ2-5, with 12 bases fitting TRBD2. CDR1 and CDR2 (germline): SGHAT, FQNNGV. Germline trimming cut 0 bases from V and 5 bases from J; bases unmatched to any gene: 13. The CDR3 is 19 residues long.

V usage is TRBV5-5 and J usage is TRBJ2-1, with TRBD2 identical over 11 bases. CDR1 and CDR2 from the germline V gene are SGHKS and YYEKEE (reference sequence). The CDR3 contains 20 residues. The trim removed 3 bases at V and 4 bases at J, leaving 18 bases unmatched. The CDR3 coding sequence is TGTGCCAGCAGCTCACGGGGAATACTAGCGGGAGATAGACTATACAATGAGCAGTTCTTC. This sequence encodes CASSSRGILAGDRLYNEQFF.